This T cell receptor (beta chain) appears in the sequencing data of a study of response to subunit inactivated influenza vaccine. Comments on this clonotype: Its antigen remains unidentified.

TCRdb re-called the RT-PCR reads with MiXCR, one entry per CDR3 protein. This table holds 550,000 to 800,000 distinct CDR3 sequences, 11% to 15% found once. The V gene's germline CDR1 is SGHKS and CDR2 YYEKEE (reference sequence). CDR3 length: 14 residues. V lost 4 bases, J lost 4 bases, and 14 bases lay in between. The study, taken as a whole, reports: With each seasonal influenza vaccination, the authors suggested, few new T cells are recruited.

The sequence derives from a man in his fifties or sixties who received an inactivated influenza vaccine. The gene calls are TRBV5-5 and TRBJ1-2; D remains ambiguous. Sequenced here: PBMCs from blood, sampled 14 to 15 days before vaccination. The CDR3 DNA follows: TGTGCCAGCAGCAGCGCCTCGCCCCCCTATGGCTACACCTTC. Amino acid sequence: CASSSASPPYGYTF.